This TCR beta chain originates from a study of cytomegalovirus exposure and HLA in healthy donors. The CDR3 covers 15 residues. Germline V gives CDR1 LNHDA, CDR2 SQIVND (reference sequence). V was pared by 5 bases and J by 5 bases, with 8 bases of the junction left unmatched. 13 Jbeta primers and 60 Vbeta primers were used for the PCR. TCRdb's table, derived via immunoSEQ multiplex PCR, lists solely in-frame clones and lacks some. The table includes about 160,000 clones, roughly 70% detected once. Sequences were obtained from PBMCs. This receptor was taken from a young woman in good health and CMV-seronegative. The rearrangement links TRBV19 to TRBJ2-7; 11 bases line up with TRBD1. CDR3 coding DNA: TGTGCCAGTAGTCCCACCGGGACAGGGGGACACGAGCAGTACTTC. Translated, it gives CASSPTGTGGHEQYF.